The rows below give T cell receptor beta chains drawn from one sample of a study of T cell repertoires in cytomegalovirus infection. A single record per CDR3 protein comes from TCRdb applying MiXCR to the reads. The sample includes roughly 500,000 distinct CDR3 sequences, roughly 10% of them seen just once. The sample was PBMCs. Source of these receptors: a human donor in good health (CMV status not recorded). Some clones in this sample may be carry-over from other donors' samples. Each CDR3 is given with its conserved first and last residue. The D gene is left open where the match is weak.

cdr3_aa v_call cdr3_length d_call
CASTLRLASYNEQFF TRBV28 15 TRBD2
CASSITSGKVNEQYF TRBV19 15 NA
CASSPPGLASQETQYF TRBV7-9 16 TRBD2
CASSIQGVYANTGELFF TRBV19 17 TRBD1
CASSQDWGPGANVLTF TRBV14 16 NA
CASSFRDRGRRGQYF TRBV12-3/TRBV12-4 15 TRBD1
CSVETRFFPF TRBV29-1 10 NA
CASSPPAGGGSTDTQYF TRBV28 17 TRBD2
CASSLRGLSSYNEQFF TRBV5-6 16 NA
CASSSGTRVETQYF TRBV12-3/TRBV12-4 14 TRBD2
CSARLAGHLNNEQFF TRBV20-1 15 TRBD2
CASSLDRGQVGYTF TRBV7-2 14 TRBD1
CASSVELTSYPGANVLTF TRBV9 18 NA
CASSSTTGRFYGYTF TRBV4-1 15 NA
CASSLGGGAGELFF TRBV12-3/TRBV12-4 14 TRBD2
CASGTRGLSDTQYF TRBV27 14 TRBD1
CASSRGDSTDTQYF TRBV5-1 14 NA
CASSPQVEDTQYF TRBV9 13 NA
CASSWGVPGRNSYEQYF TRBV11-2 17 NA
CASRQQGARQPQHF TRBV28 14 TRBD1
CATVGKRSTDTQYF TRBV24-1 14 NA
CASTGGVPGTVIYGYTF TRBV28 17 TRBD1
CASSNGQGSASPLHF TRBV5-1 15 TRBD1
CASSEGQGAEAFF TRBV18 13 TRBD1
CASSGQGSTGELFF TRBV7-2 14 TRBD1
CSVEGGGDTEAFF TRBV29-1 13 NA
CASSTRGGGTPREQYF TRBV7-8 16 TRBD2
CASSLLAGGNEQFF TRBV7-3 14 TRBD2
CASSGRQGVNYGYTF TRBV2 15 TRBD1
CASSEITPIMAQHF TRBV6-1 14 NA
CATRHGTGPYNEQFF TRBV24-1 15 NA
CASSSLTGLNEQFF TRBV7-9 14 TRBD1
CASSSMGMNTEAFF TRBV7-2 14 NA
CASSLRTSGKVGELFF TRBV28 16 TRBD2
CALRGPSSTDTQYF TRBV6-2/TRBV6-3 14 NA
CSASSPSGGRETQYF TRBV20-1 15 TRBD2
CASSLFLSNEQYF TRBV5-4 13 NA